This entry lists 5 T cell receptor beta chains sequenced from one sample in a study of cytomegalovirus exposure and HLA in healthy donors. The PCR employed 60 Vbeta primers together with 13 Jbeta primers. The assay was immunoSEQ multiplex PCR, and TCRdb's table has in-frame clones only and misses some. Of 150,000 to 200,000 clones in the sample, around 79% are singletons; the top ten hold around 0.89%. Source material: PBMCs. The receptors shown here come from a woman aged 50 to 65 in good health and CMV-seropositive.

A note on this clone: This same CDR3 is encoded by further DNA sequences in the sample. The chain is built from TRBV5-4 and TRBJ2-5, with D possibly being TRBD1 (6 bases). V lost 0 bases, J lost 0 bases, and 9 bases lay in between. Germline V gene lookup returns CDR1 SGHNT and CDR2 YYREEE (reference sequence). The CDR3 runs 15 residues. The CDR3 reads CASSLGGTNQETQYF. CDR3 bases: TGTGCCAGCAGCTTGGGGGGGACAAACCAAGAGACCCAGTACTTC. Supplemented by reference TRBV5-4 and TRBJ2-5, the full variable domain reads ETGVTQSPTHLIKTRGQQVTLRCSSQSGHNTVSWYQQALGQGPQFIFQYYREEENGRGNFPPRFSGLQFPNYSSELNVNALELDDSALYLCASSLGGTNQETQYFGPGTRLLVL.

Only a few counts were recorded for this clone. The chain has TRBV6-8 and TRBJ2-1; 13 bases match TRBD2. CDR1 is MNHGY, CDR2 SAAAGT, per germline. The CDR3 totals 18 residues. V lost 4 bases and J lost 9; bases outside the gene matches: 15. CDR3 amino acids: CASSLVPLAGGVLGEQFF. The CDR3 DNA reads TGTGCCAGCAGTTTGGTACCACTAGCGGGAGGGGTATTGGGTGAGCAGTTCTTC.

The chain uses TRBV4-3 and TRBJ1-6; D remains unclear. The CDR3 has 18 amino acids. Per germline, CDR1 LGHNA and CDR2 YSLEER. V lost 0 bases, J lost 2 bases, and 14 bases lay in between. CDR3 loop: CASSQDRGENPYNSPLHF. Written as DNA, the CDR3 is TGCGCCAGCAGCCAAGATCGCGGGGAAAACCCCTATAATTCACCCCTCCACTTT.

The chain has TRBV4-1 and TRBJ1-5; D remains ambiguous. This CDR3 contains 17 residues. CDR1 is MGHRA and CDR2 is YSYEKL in the germline V gene. The ends were cut back, 0 bases at V and 2 bases at J, with 14 bases in the middle. The CDR3 region is CASSQEVPPSGNQPQHF. CDR3 sequence (DNA): TGCGCCAGCAGCCAAGAGGTCCCCCCCAGCGGCAATCAGCCCCAGCATTTT.

This clone was observed once. The rearrangement joins TRBV7-6 to TRBJ2-7, with D maybe TRBD1 (5 bases). The germline V gene encodes CDR1 SGHVS and CDR2 FNYEAQ. This CDR3 comprises 15 residues. V was clipped by 1 base and J by 0 bases, with 10 bases between them. Here the CDR3 reads CASSLGQGSSYEQYF. For the CDR3, the DNA is TGTGCCAGCAGCTTAGGGCAGGGCAGCTCCTACGAGCAGTACTTC.